Below are 27 T cell receptor beta chains sequenced from a single sample in a study of T cells expressing NK-cell markers. TCRdb reworked the 5' RACE reads into one entry per CDR3 protein, no DNA. This specimen shows about 190,000 distinct CDR3 sequences; the ten leading clones hold roughly a fifth. The sample taken for sequencing was blood T cells: a sorted CD56 or NKG2C T cell subset, CD4+ or CD8+ T cells, or bulk PBMC T cells (not recorded which). These receptors all come from a man aged 18-70 years in good health.

The CDR3 protein is CSAREYRDAHGETQYF. V gene TRBV20-1 combines with J gene TRBJ2-5; the TCRdb D gene call, TRBD1, has no DNA to confirm it. CDR1 is DFQATT, CDR2 SNEGSKA, per germline (reference sequence). CDR3 length: 16 residues.

The chain joins TRBV28 to TRBJ2-7; the TCRdb call, TRBD2, lacks DNA for checking. Germline V gives CDR1 MDHEN, CDR2 SYDVKM. The CDR3 runs to 15 residues. The CDR3 region is CASSLAGTSGYEQYF.

The chain uses TRBV12-3 or TRBV12-4 and TRBJ1-1; absent DNA, TCRdb's TRBD1 call cannot be checked. The CDR3 length is 14 residues. The CDR3 region is CASNPQGMNTEAFF.

The chain joins TRBV14 to TRBJ2-1; TCRdb reports TRBD1, a call that lacks DNA to check it against. The CDR3 sequence is 15 residues long. Germline CDR1 SGHDN, CDR2 FVKESK. CDR3 amino acids: CASSHFRGGYNEQFF.

The CDR3 protein is CASSLGLAVPEIQETQYF. The chain couples TRBV28 to TRBJ2-5; the D gene TCRdb calls, TRBD2, cannot be checked with no DNA. CDR1 and CDR2 from the germline V gene are MDHEN and SYDVKM. The CDR3 consists of 18 residues.

This sequence joins TRBV29-1 and TRBJ2-7; absent DNA, TCRdb's TRBD1 call cannot be checked. The V gene's germline CDR1 is SQVTM and CDR2 ANQGSEA. This CDR3 has 13 residues. The CDR3 loop reads CSVVTRVSYEQYF.

V gene TRBV27 combines with J gene TRBJ2-7; the TRBD1 assignment by TCRdb is unverifiable without DNA. Germline CDR1 reads MNHEY; CDR2 reads SMNVEV (reference sequence). The CDR3 spans 16 residues. The CDR3 sequence: CASTPSVAGDSYEQYF.

The rearrangement links TRBV5-6 to TRBJ2-5; the TCRdb call, TRBD2, lacks DNA for checking. Germline CDR1 and CDR2: SGHDT and YYEEEE. The length of the CDR3 is 14 residues. CDR3 protein: CASSLPDWQETQYF.

The V gene is TRBV7-2, the J gene TRBJ2-2; TCRdb's D call, TRBD1, is unchecked because there is no DNA. There are 16 residues in the CDR3. Germline CDR1 SGHTA, CDR2 FQGNSA. The CDR3: CASSSFERGHTGELFF.

The rearrangement joins TRBV7-8 to TRBJ2-7; TCRdb designates TRBD2, a call that cannot be tested without DNA. Germline V gene data show CDR1 as SGHVS and CDR2 as FQNEAQ. This CDR3 has 18 residues. CDR3 sequence reads: CASSLLGTSGGRSYEQYF.

The chain is built from TRBV12-3 or TRBV12-4 and TRBJ1-1. The CDR3 loop spans 13 amino acids. The CDR3 here is CASSLKTYPEAFF.

The gene calls are TRBV18 and TRBJ2-3; the D call of TRBD1 rests on TCRdb alone, since no DNA is present to check it. The CDR3 is made up of 14 amino acids. Germline lookup yields CDR1 KGHSH and CDR2 LQKENI. This CDR3 is CATGGPISTDTQYF.

The chain joins TRBV10-3 to TRBJ2-1; no DNA is available, so the TRBD1 call from TCRdb remains unchecked. The CDR3 is made up of 12 amino acids. Germline-derived CDR1 and CDR2 are ENHRY and SYGVKD. CDR3 amino acids: CAISESWGSQFF.

The V call is TRBV30, the J call TRBJ1-1. This CDR3 contains 13 residues. Germline lookup yields CDR1 GTSNPN and CDR2 SVGIG (reference sequence). This CDR3 reads CAWSVSAGTEAFF. Complete variable domain (other parts from reference TRBV30 and TRBJ1-1): SQTIHQWPATLVQPVGSPLSLECTVEGTSNPNLYWYRQAAGRGLQLLFYSVGIGQISSEVPQNLSASRPQDRQFILSSKKLLLSDSGFYLCAWSVSAGTEAFFGQGTRLTVV.

The J gene is TRBJ1-4, the V gene TRBV6-1; TCRdb's D gene call, TRBD1, goes unchecked for lack of DNA. Germline V gene sequence: CDR1 MNHNS, CDR2 SASEGT. This CDR3 spans 15 amino acids. The CDR3 here is CASSELAGGNEKLFF.

This chain links TRBV7-8 with TRBJ2-5; with no DNA, the TCRdb D assignment of TRBD2 cannot be verified. The CDR3 has 14 amino acids. Germline CDR1 and CDR2: SGHVS and FQNEAQ. CDR3 amino acids: CASTLLGGVETQYF.

This chain joins TRBV11-2 and TRBJ2-7. CDR3 length equals 14 residues. Germline loops: CDR1 SGHAT, CDR2 FQNNGV. CDR3 protein: CASSSLLGSYEQYF.

The chain uses TRBV3-1 and TRBJ1-3. Germline V gene lookup returns CDR1 LGHDT and CDR2 YNNKEL (reference sequence). This CDR3 comprises 12 residues. CDR3 residues: CASSQSWNTIYF.

The chain couples TRBV10-3 to TRBJ2-7; lacking DNA, the TRBD2 call made by TCRdb goes unchecked. This CDR3 has 15 residues. CDR1 ENHRY and CDR2 SYGVKD come from the germline V gene. This chain's CDR3 is CAISGDFLSSYEQYF.

V usage is TRBV14 and J usage is TRBJ2-1; TCRdb calls TRBD1, which cannot be checked without DNA. The CDR3 covers 20 residues. Looked up from germline, CDR1 is SGHDN and CDR2 is FVKESK. CDR3 loop: CASSQDLSRDIFRGYNEQFF.

The chain couples TRBV7-2 to TRBJ2-7; TCRdb proposes TRBD2, but this gene call is untestable without DNA. CDR1 is SGHTA, CDR2 FQGNSA, per germline. CDR3 length equals 16 residues. Here the CDR3 reads CASSPGRGQGPYEQYF.

V gene TRBV2 combines with J gene TRBJ1-2; TCRdb reports TRBD1, a call that lacks DNA to check it against. In germline, CDR1 is SNHLY, CDR2 FYNNEI. The CDR3 runs 15 residues. The CDR3: CASRRIPTGEHGYTF.

The chain is built from TRBV12-5 and TRBJ2-3; TCRdb indicates TRBD2, and absent DNA this call remains unverified. This CDR3 has 16 residues. Germline V CDR1 and CDR2: LGHNT, FRNRAP. This CDR3 is CASGLVRGPLRGTQYF.

The J gene is TRBJ2-1, the V gene TRBV14; checking the TCRdb D call of TRBD2 is not possible without DNA. The CDR3 consists of 15 residues. Germline values: CDR1 SGHDN, CDR2 FVKESK. The CDR3 spells CASSPWTSVYNEQFF.

This chain joins TRBV7-9 and TRBJ2-3; TCRdb's D call, TRBD2, is unchecked because there is no DNA. The CDR3 spans 15 residues. CDR1 is SEHNR, CDR2 FQNEAQ, per germline (reference sequence). This CDR3 is CASSNPLGATDTQYF.

The V gene is TRBV5-6, the J gene TRBJ1-6. Germline assignment: CDR1 SGHDT and CDR2 YYEEEE. This CDR3 contains 12 residues. This chain's CDR3 is CASSLEYSPLHF.

The chain joins TRBV5-6 to TRBJ1-5. The CDR3 runs 16 residues. Per germline, CDR1 SGHDT and CDR2 YYEEEE. CDR3: CASKTSRDLLNQPQHF.